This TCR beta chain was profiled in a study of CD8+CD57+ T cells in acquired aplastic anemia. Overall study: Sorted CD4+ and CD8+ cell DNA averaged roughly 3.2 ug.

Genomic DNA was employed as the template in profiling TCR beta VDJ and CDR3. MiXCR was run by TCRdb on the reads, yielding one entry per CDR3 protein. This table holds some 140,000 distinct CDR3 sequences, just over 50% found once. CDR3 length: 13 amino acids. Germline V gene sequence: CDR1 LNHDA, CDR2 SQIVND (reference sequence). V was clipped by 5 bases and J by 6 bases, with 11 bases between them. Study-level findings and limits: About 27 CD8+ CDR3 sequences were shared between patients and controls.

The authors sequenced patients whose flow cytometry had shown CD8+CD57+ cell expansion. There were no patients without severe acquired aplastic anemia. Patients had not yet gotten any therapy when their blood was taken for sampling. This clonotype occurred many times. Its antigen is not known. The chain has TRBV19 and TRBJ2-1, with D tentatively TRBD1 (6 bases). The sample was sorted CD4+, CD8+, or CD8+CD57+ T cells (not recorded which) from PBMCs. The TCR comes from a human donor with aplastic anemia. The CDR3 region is CASSVTGFNEQFF. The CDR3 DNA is TGTGCCAGTAGTGTCACAGGGTTCAATGAGCAGTTCTTC.